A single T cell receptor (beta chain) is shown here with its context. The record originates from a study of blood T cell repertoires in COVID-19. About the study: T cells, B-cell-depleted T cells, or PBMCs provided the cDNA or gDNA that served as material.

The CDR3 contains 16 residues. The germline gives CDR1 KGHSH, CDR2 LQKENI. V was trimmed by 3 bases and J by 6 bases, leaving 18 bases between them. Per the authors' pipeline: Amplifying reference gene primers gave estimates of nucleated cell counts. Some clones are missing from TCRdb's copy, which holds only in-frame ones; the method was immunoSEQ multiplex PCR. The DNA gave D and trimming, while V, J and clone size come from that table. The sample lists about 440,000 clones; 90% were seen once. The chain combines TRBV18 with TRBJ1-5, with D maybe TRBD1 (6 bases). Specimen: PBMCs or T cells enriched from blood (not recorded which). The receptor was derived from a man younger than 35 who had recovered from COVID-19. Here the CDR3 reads CASSPNRQGYGQPQHF. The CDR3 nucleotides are TGTGCCAGCTCACCGAACCGGCAGGGGTATGGTCAGCCCCAGCATTTT.